Sequencing of this T cell receptor beta chain was carried out in a study of T-cell memory formation after mild COVID-19. Across the whole study: The TCR clusters were mostly specific to one donor.

Study results and limitations: Some clones that responded were present in memory (sampled pre-infection), which suggests cross-reactive memory joined.

This CDR3 is 14 amino acids long. Germline V gene sequence: CDR1 SGHTA, CDR2 FQGNSA. V lost 5 bases to trimming and J lost 5 bases, with 15 bases between them. From 5'RACE with constant-segment primers came TCR alpha and TCR beta cDNA libraries that carried sample barcodes and UMIs. TCRdb re-called the 5' RACE reads with MiXCR, one entry per CDR3 protein. The sample includes 350,000 or so distinct CDR3 sequences, around 13% of them seen just once. For this clonotype: What it binds is unknown.

This chain joins TRBV7-2 and TRBJ1-1; D unresolved. The source of this sequence is a man in his late teens or twenties who had mild COVID-19 (a few samples of this study predate the infection). Cell type and time point are not known. The sample consisted of PBMCs or a T cell subset sorted from them (not recorded which). This CDR3 is CASSPVSVRTEAFF. In DNA, the CDR3 is TGTGCCAGCAGCCCAGTGTCAGTCAGGACTGAAGCTTTCTTT.